The source of this T cell receptor beta chain is a study of blood T cells in healthy people across ages. Germline values: CDR1 DFQATT, CDR2 SNEGSKA (reference sequence). The V end lost 3 bases, the J end lost 1 base, and 13 bases lay between the germline ends. The CDR3 is 15 amino acids. Combining a sample-barcoded 5' primer with a J-beta primer mix, a second PCR ran for 7 to 11 cycles. TCRdb re-analysed the 5' RACE reads in MiXCR, keeping a single row per CDR3 protein. The sample lists fewer than 900,000 distinct CDR3 sequences, about half occurring once. The clonotype originates from a woman aged 60 to 75 in good health. Sequenced input: blood. This chain joins TRBV20-1 and TRBJ1-5; D not certain. Here the CDR3 DNA reads TGCAGTGCTAGGTTCAGCCCTCCGAGCAATCAGCCCCAGCATTTT. This gives the protein CSARFSPPSNQPQHF.